A selection of T cell receptor beta chains follows, all from one sample in a study of T cell changes during pregnancy in multiple sclerosis. The repertoire was sequenced with immunoSEQ multiplex PCR; TCRdb's copy has only in-frame clones and lacks some. The data contain roughly 110,000 clones, around 90% of them singletons. This specimen was peripheral blood, taken after pregnancy. Source of these receptors: a female donor with multiple sclerosis, enrolled in a pregnancy study. Each CDR3 is given with its conserved first and last residue. D genes are given only for firm matches. Clone size is given for some rows only: seen once, a few or many times, or a class if the clone is expanded.

j_gene: TRBJ2-5; d_gene: -; v_gene: TRBV5-8; len: 16; abundance: -; CDR3aa: CASSLGFGTYQETQYF; CDR3nt: TGTGCCAGCAGCCTGGGTTTCGGGACATACCAAGAGACCCAGTACTTC
j_gene: TRBJ1-2; d_gene: TRBD1; v_gene: TRBV14; len: 14; abundance: -; CDR3aa: CASSRLQGADGYTF; CDR3nt: TGTGCCAGCAGCCGGTTACAGGGGGCAGATGGCTACACCTTC
j_gene: TRBJ1-2; d_gene: -; v_gene: TRBV23-1; len: 13; abundance: -; CDR3aa: CASSIVRVYGYTF; CDR3nt: TGCGCCAGCAGTATAGTCCGGGTCTATGGCTACACCTTC
j_gene: TRBJ2-2; d_gene: TRBD2; v_gene: TRBV5-1; len: 16; abundance: -; CDR3aa: CASSLGGRASTGELFF; CDR3nt: TGCGCCAGCAGCTTGGGAGGGAGGGCCTCAACCGGGGAGCTGTTTTTT
j_gene: TRBJ2-2; d_gene: -; v_gene: TRBV6-5; len: 12; abundance: -; CDR3aa: CASSSPTGELFF; CDR3nt: TGTGCCAGCAGTTCCCCTACCGGGGAGCTGTTTTTT
j_gene: TRBJ1-1; d_gene: -; v_gene: TRBV5-4; len: 15; abundance: few; CDR3aa: CASSLRSGANTEAFF; CDR3nt: TGTGCCAGCAGCTTGAGATCAGGGGCGAACACTGAAGCTTTCTTT
j_gene: TRBJ2-6; d_gene: TRBD1; v_gene: TRBV27; len: 16; abundance: -; CDR3aa: CASSALTGAGANVLTF; CDR3nt: TGTGCCAGCTCCGCCTTGACAGGGGCAGGGGCCAACGTCCTGACTTTC
j_gene: TRBJ1-1; d_gene: -; v_gene: TRBV19; len: 15; abundance: -; CDR3aa: CASSPRLTGDTEAFF; CDR3nt: TGTGCCAGTAGTCCACGCCTTACGGGGGACACTGAAGCTTTCTTT
j_gene: TRBJ1-2; d_gene: -; v_gene: TRBV5-4; len: 15; abundance: -; CDR3aa: CASSPGGAPNYGYTF; CDR3nt: TGTGCCAGCAGCCCGGGTGGTGCACCCAACTATGGCTACACCTTC
j_gene: TRBJ1-4; d_gene: TRBD1; v_gene: TRBV4-1; len: 14; abundance: -; CDR3aa: CASSRDRTSEKLFF; CDR3nt: TGCGCCAGCAGCCGGGACAGAACGTCCGAAAAACTGTTTTTT
j_gene: TRBJ2-3; d_gene: -; v_gene: TRBV30; len: 15; abundance: -; CDR3aa: CAWSVRGGQVNTQYF; CDR3nt: TGTGCCTGGAGTGTAAGGGGCGGTCAGGTCAATACGCAGTATTTT
j_gene: TRBJ2-5; d_gene: -; v_gene: TRBV5-1; len: 15; abundance: -; CDR3aa: CASSRTLRGLETQYF; CDR3nt: TGCGCCAGCAGCCGAACATTAAGGGGTCTAGAGACCCAGTACTTC
j_gene: TRBJ1-2; d_gene: -; v_gene: TRBV19; len: 12; abundance: -; CDR3aa: CASRGQGPGYTF; CDR3nt: TGTGCCAGTAGGGGGCAGGGCCCTGGCTACACCTTC
j_gene: TRBJ2-7; d_gene: -; v_gene: TRBV9; len: 15; abundance: -; CDR3aa: CASSGALGLTYEQYF; CDR3nt: TGTGCCAGCAGCGGAGCCCTGGGACTCACCTACGAGCAGTACTTC
j_gene: TRBJ1-1; d_gene: -; v_gene: TRBV6-5; len: 15; abundance: once; CDR3aa: CASSSPGHRNTEAFF; CDR3nt: TGTGCCAGCAGTTCCCCGGGACATCGGAACACTGAAGCTTTCTTT
j_gene: TRBJ2-7; d_gene: TRBD1; v_gene: TRBV5-6; len: 16; abundance: -; CDR3aa: CASSQLTGWGSYEQYF; CDR3nt: TGTGCCAGCAGCCAACTGACAGGGTGGGGCTCCTACGAGCAGTACTTC
j_gene: TRBJ2-2; d_gene: -; v_gene: TRBV19; len: 14; abundance: -; CDR3aa: CASSILGNTGELFF; CDR3nt: TGTGCCAGTAGTATTCTAGGGAACACCGGGGAGCTGTTTTTT
j_gene: TRBJ1-2; d_gene: TRBD1; v_gene: TRBV29-1; len: 14; abundance: -; CDR3aa: CSVGWTGGAYGYTF; CDR3nt: TGCAGCGTTGGCTGGACAGGGGGCGCCTATGGCTACACCTTC
j_gene: TRBJ2-7; d_gene: -; v_gene: TRBV12-2; len: 14; abundance: -; CDR3aa: CASRIGQGPYEQYF; CDR3nt: TGTGCAAGTCGCATCGGGCAGGGCCCCTACGAGCAGTACTTC
j_gene: TRBJ2-7; d_gene: TRBD1; v_gene: TRBV27; len: 14; abundance: -; CDR3aa: CASSFGLHRGEQYF; CDR3nt: TGTGCCAGCAGTTTTGGCCTTCACAGGGGGGAGCAGTACTTC
j_gene: TRBJ2-2; d_gene: -; v_gene: TRBV7-2; len: 17; abundance: -; CDR3aa: CASGQPSGTFPLGELFF; CDR3nt: TGTGCCAGCGGCCAACCTTCCGGGACTTTCCCCCTCGGGGAGCTGTTTTTT
j_gene: TRBJ2-5; d_gene: -; v_gene: TRBV29-1; len: 12; abundance: -; CDR3aa: CSVASPGETQYF; CDR3nt: TGCAGCGTTGCCTCCCCGGGAGAGACCCAGTACTTC
j_gene: TRBJ2-2; d_gene: -; v_gene: TRBV4-2; len: 17; abundance: -; CDR3aa: CASSQGVRRGDTGELFF; CDR3nt: TGTGCCAGCAGCCAAGGGGTGCGGCGGGGTGACACCGGGGAGCTGTTTTTT
j_gene: TRBJ1-1; d_gene: -; v_gene: TRBV19; len: 11; abundance: -; CDR3aa: CASRDSPQAFF; CDR3nt: TGTGCCAGTAGAGACAGTCCCCAAGCTTTCTTT
j_gene: TRBJ1-4; d_gene: TRBD1; v_gene: TRBV30; len: 14; abundance: -; CDR3aa: CAWSGDSVNEKLFF; CDR3nt: TGTGCCTGGAGTGGGGACAGCGTGAATGAAAAACTGTTTTTT
j_gene: TRBJ1-5; d_gene: -; v_gene: TRBV28; len: 15; abundance: once; CDR3aa: CASSLKGPSNQPQHF; CDR3nt: TGTGCCAGCAGTTTGAAGGGGCCAAGCAATCAGCCCCAGCATTTT
j_gene: TRBJ1-2; d_gene: -; v_gene: TRBV25-1; len: 14; abundance: -; CDR3aa: CASRDTGQNYGYTF; CDR3nt: TGTGCCAGCAGGGATACGGGACAAAACTATGGCTACACCTTC
j_gene: TRBJ1-2; d_gene: TRBD1; v_gene: TRBV29-1; len: 13; abundance: -; CDR3aa: CSARPGQGTSYTF; CDR3nt: TGCAGCGCCCGACCGGGACAGGGGACTAGCTACACCTTC
j_gene: TRBJ2-5; d_gene: -; v_gene: TRBV6-1; len: 16; abundance: -; CDR3aa: CASSESKDSWGETQYF; CDR3nt: TGTGCCAGCAGTGAATCAAAGGACTCCTGGGGAGAGACCCAGTACTTC
j_gene: TRBJ2-1; d_gene: TRBD2; v_gene: TRBV27; len: 15; abundance: -; CDR3aa: CASSLAGGAHNEQFF; CDR3nt: TGTGCCAGCAGTTTAGCGGGAGGGGCACACAATGAGCAGTTCTTC
j_gene: TRBJ2-1; d_gene: -; v_gene: TRBV10-3; len: 16; abundance: -; CDR3aa: CAISDPVSSSYNEQFF; CDR3nt: TGTGCCATCAGTGACCCGGTTTCGAGCTCCTACAATGAGCAGTTCTTC
j_gene: TRBJ1-2; d_gene: TRBD1; v_gene: TRBV5-1; len: 14; abundance: -; CDR3aa: CASSLFNRGNGYTF; CDR3nt: TGCGCCAGCAGCTTGTTTAACAGGGGAAATGGCTACACCTTC
j_gene: TRBJ1-2; d_gene: TRBD1; v_gene: TRBV7-8; len: 15; abundance: -; CDR3aa: CASSERQGARDGYTF; CDR3nt: TGTGCCAGCAGCGAGAGACAGGGGGCCCGGGATGGCTACACCTTC
j_gene: TRBJ2-2; d_gene: TRBD2; v_gene: TRBV7-8; len: 15; abundance: -; CDR3aa: CASSRGLANTGELFF; CDR3nt: TGTGCCAGCAGCAGGGGACTAGCGAACACCGGGGAGCTGTTTTTT
j_gene: TRBJ1-3; d_gene: -; v_gene: TRBV27; len: 17; abundance: once; CDR3aa: CASSPYSTGSSGNTIYF; CDR3nt: TGTGCCAGCAGTCCCTATTCGACAGGTTCCTCTGGAAACACCATATATTTT
j_gene: TRBJ1-1; d_gene: TRBD1; v_gene: TRBV28; len: 15; abundance: -; CDR3aa: CASSLRQGERAEAFF; CDR3nt: TGTGCCAGCAGTCTACGACAGGGGGAACGGGCTGAAGCTTTCTTT
j_gene: TRBJ2-7; d_gene: TRBD2; v_gene: TRBV10-1; len: 15; abundance: -; CDR3aa: CASSESGGGYGEQYF; CDR3nt: TGCGCCAGCAGTGAGTCGGGCGGGGGATACGGCGAGCAGTACTTC
j_gene: TRBJ2-3; d_gene: TRBD1; v_gene: TRBV5-1; len: 16; abundance: -; CDR3aa: CASSLQGSLHTDTQYF; CDR3nt: TGCGCCAGCAGCCTACAGGGGTCCCTCCACACAGATACGCAGTATTTT
j_gene: TRBJ2-7; d_gene: -; v_gene: TRBV5-1; len: 11; abundance: few; CDR3aa: CASSPGYEQYF; CDR3nt: TGCGCCAGCAGCCCCGGCTACGAGCAGTACTTC
j_gene: TRBJ2-1; d_gene: -; v_gene: TRBV7-9; len: 15; abundance: -; CDR3aa: CASSSLESSYNEQFF; CDR3nt: TGTGCCAGCAGCTCACTTGAGAGCTCCTACAATGAGCAGTTCTTC
j_gene: TRBJ2-7; d_gene: -; v_gene: TRBV2; len: 13; abundance: once; CDR3aa: CASKVARGNEQYF; CDR3nt: TGTGCCAGCAAAGTAGCAAGGGGGAACGAGCAGTACTTC
j_gene: TRBJ2-3; d_gene: TRBD2; v_gene: TRBV28; len: 15; abundance: -; CDR3aa: CASLPSSGNTDTQYF; CDR3nt: TGTGCCAGCCTACCTTCTAGCGGCAACACAGATACGCAGTATTTT
j_gene: TRBJ2-7; d_gene: -; v_gene: TRBV6-1; len: 15; abundance: -; CDR3aa: CASSERERAPYEQYF; CDR3nt: TGTGCCAGCAGTGAACGGGAGCGGGCTCCCTACGAGCAGTACTTC
j_gene: TRBJ1-5; d_gene: -; v_gene: TRBV27; len: 15; abundance: -; CDR3aa: CASSLYRYSNQPQHF; CDR3nt: TGTGCCAGCAGCCTGTACAGGTATAGCAATCAGCCCCAGCATTTT
j_gene: TRBJ1-1; d_gene: TRBD1; v_gene: TRBV28; len: 14; abundance: few; CDR3aa: CASSFDRVGTEAFF; CDR3nt: TGTGCCAGCAGTTTTGACAGGGTGGGCACTGAAGCTTTCTTT
j_gene: TRBJ2-3; d_gene: TRBD2; v_gene: TRBV27; len: 16; abundance: -; CDR3aa: CASKPDWRGGGDTQYF; CDR3nt: TGTGCCAGCAAACCCGACTGGCGGGGGGGCGGCGATACGCAGTATTTT
j_gene: TRBJ1-2; d_gene: -; v_gene: TRBV18; len: 15; abundance: -; CDR3aa: CASSAMNRESGGYTF; CDR3nt: TGTGCCAGCTCAGCCATGAATCGGGAATCAGGCGGCTACACCTTC
j_gene: TRBJ1-1; d_gene: -; v_gene: TRBV7-9; len: 14; abundance: few; CDR3aa: CASSLTGPSTEAFF; CDR3nt: TGTGCCAGCAGCCTAACAGGTCCGAGCACTGAAGCTTTCTTT
j_gene: TRBJ2-3; d_gene: -; v_gene: TRBV27; len: 11; abundance: -; CDR3aa: CASSRGDTQYF; CDR3nt: TGTGCCAGCAGTCGGGGAGATACGCAGTATTTT
j_gene: TRBJ1-1; d_gene: -; v_gene: TRBV30; len: 15; abundance: -; CDR3aa: CAWSVGGARNTEAFF; CDR3nt: TGTGCCTGGAGTGTCGGGGGGGCGAGGAACACTGAAGCTTTCTTT
j_gene: TRBJ1-5; d_gene: TRBD1; v_gene: TRBV15; len: 16; abundance: once; CDR3aa: CATSQTGDGSNQPQHF; CDR3nt: TGTGCCACCAGCCAAACAGGGGACGGTAGCAATCAGCCCCAGCATTTT
j_gene: TRBJ1-1; d_gene: -; v_gene: TRBV5-5; len: 13; abundance: once; CDR3aa: CASSLERAAEAFF; CDR3nt: TGTGCCAGCAGCTTGGAGAGGGCAGCTGAAGCTTTCTTT
j_gene: TRBJ1-1; d_gene: -; v_gene: TRBV5-8; len: 12; abundance: -; CDR3aa: CASSFSGGSAFF; CDR3nt: TGTGCCAGCAGCTTTTCCGGGGGAAGCGCTTTCTTT
j_gene: TRBJ2-7; d_gene: TRBD1; v_gene: TRBV30; len: 13; abundance: -; CDR3aa: CAWSEGGPYEQYF; CDR3nt: TGTGCCTGGAGTGAAGGGGGCCCGTACGAGCAGTACTTC